The 5 T cell receptor beta chains in this list originate from one sample, sequenced in a study of blood T cell repertoires in COVID-19. Clones were read by immunoSEQ multiplex PCR, and TCRdb kept only the in-frame ones, dropping some. The table includes around 110,000 clones, about 87% detected once. Sequenced sample: peripheral blood. The source of these receptors is a man in his forties or fifties with active or convalescent COVID-19.

The V gene is TRBV6-2 or TRBV6-3, the J gene TRBJ2-4; the match to TRBD2 covers 15 bases. Germline CDR1 is MNHEY and CDR2 is SVGEGT. This CDR3 comprises 14 residues. The ends lost 0 bases at V and 13 bases at J; junction bases unmatched: 1. The CDR3 sequence: CASSYSGTSGRQYF. CDR3 bases: TGTGCCAGCAGTTACTCCGGGACTAGCGGGAGGCAGTACTTC.

The CDR3 nucleotides are TGCGCCAGCAGCTTGTATCGCCAAGGGGGAGATGAGCAGTTCTTC. Encoded protein: CASSLYRQGGDEQFF. This rearrangement joins TRBV5-1 to TRBJ2-1; possibly TRBD1 for D (6 bases). Trimming cost V 1 base and J 8 bases, with 16 bases left between them. The V gene's germline CDR1 is SGHRS and CDR2 YFSETQ. This CDR3 is built from 15 residues.

This chain joins TRBV11-2 and TRBJ2-2; D is undetermined. Germline V gives CDR1 SGHAT, CDR2 FQNNGV. This CDR3 region has 12 residues. V lost 1 base and J 8 bases, leaving 5 bases between the germline ends. CDR3 region: CASSLVAGELFF. In nucleotides, the CDR3 is TGTGCCAGCAGCTTAGTAGCTGGGGAGCTGTTTTTT.

The chain's CDR3 is CASSQVRGEGPSYEQYF. CDR3 DNA sequence: TGTGCCAGCAGCCAGGTCCGGGGGGAGGGCCCTTCCTACGAGCAGTACTTC. The genes are TRBV3-1 (or the pseudogene TRBV3-2) and TRBJ2-7, with 7 bases fitting TRBD2. The trim removed 3 bases at V and 1 base at J, leaving 12 bases unmatched. CDR1 and CDR2 from the germline V gene are LGHDT and YNNKEL (reference sequence). CDR3 length: 17 amino acids.

The gene calls are TRBV6-2 or TRBV6-3 and TRBJ2-3; unclear D gene. This CDR3 is built from 15 residues. In germline, CDR1 is MNHEY, CDR2 SVGEGT. V lost 0 bases, J lost 6 bases, and 13 bases lay in between. The CDR3 is CASSYSDGKEDTQYF. In DNA form, the CDR3 reads TGTGCCAGCAGTTACTCTGACGGAAAGGAGGATACGCAGTATTTT.